This T cell receptor (beta chain) was retrieved from a study of cytomegalovirus exposure and HLA in healthy donors. General study results and limits: Clonal expansion, a later analysis showed, was greater in HLA-associated TCR beta chains than in equally common others. In a later analysis, more than 15,000 TCR beta sequences were associated with HLA alleles at 0.05 false discovery rate.

This PCR relied on a set of 60 Vbeta primers and 13 Jbeta primers. The table came from immunoSEQ multiplex PCR; TCRdb's copy has only in-frame clones and leaves some out. The sample has 120,000 to 150,000 clones; approximately 9% are singletons. In the case of this clone: The antigen is unknown.

CDR3 length: 15 amino acids. V lost 3 bases to trimming and J lost 1 base; unmatched junction nucleotides: 5. Germline V gene lookup returns CDR1 LGHNA and CDR2 YSLEER. The sequencing sample was made of PBMCs. V gene TRBV4-3 combines with J gene TRBJ1-2; TRBD1 agrees at 7 bases. This sequence originates from a male donor in good health and CMV-seronegative. The CDR3 nucleotides read TGCGCCAGCAGCCATGATAGGGGGCGTAACTATGGCTACACCTTC. It encodes CASSHDRGRNYGYTF.